One TCR beta chain is described in this entry. This sample was included in a study of identical twins. MiXCR, applied by TCRdb to the 5' RACE reads, yields one record per CDR3 protein. This sample carries 450,000 or so distinct CDR3 sequences, approximately 15% of them seen once, and the ten largest clones take around 0.48%. This CDR3 spans 15 amino acids. Germline V lookup: CDR1 MDHEN, CDR2 SYDVKM. V trimming: 7 bases; J trimming: 2 bases; junction bases outside the gene matches: 11. The same data also contributed to another study, on yellow fever vaccine responses in identical twins.

Source material: CD4+ T cells sorted from blood. The V gene is TRBV28, the J gene TRBJ2-7, with TRBD1 identical over 7 bases. The clonotype was recovered from a woman aged 18 to 35 in good health. The CDR3 sequence: CASTAPDRSAYEQYF. Written as DNA, the CDR3 is TGTGCCAGCACAGCTCCGGACAGGTCTGCCTACGAGCAGTACTTC.